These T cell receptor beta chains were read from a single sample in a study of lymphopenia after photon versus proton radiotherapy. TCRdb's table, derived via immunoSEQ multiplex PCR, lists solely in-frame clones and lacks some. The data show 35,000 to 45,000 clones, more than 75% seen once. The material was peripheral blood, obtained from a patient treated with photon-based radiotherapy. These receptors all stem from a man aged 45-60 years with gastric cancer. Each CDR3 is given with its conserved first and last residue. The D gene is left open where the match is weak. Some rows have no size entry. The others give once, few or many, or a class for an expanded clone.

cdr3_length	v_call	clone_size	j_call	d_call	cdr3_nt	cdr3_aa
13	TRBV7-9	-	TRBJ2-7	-	TGTGCCAGCAGCCTAGGACTGGCCTACGAGCAGTACTTC	CASSLGLAYEQYF
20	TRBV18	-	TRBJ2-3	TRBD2	TGTGCCAGCTCACCACCTGGACTAGCGGGAGGTGGGGGTGTCACAGATACGCAGTATTTT	CASSPPGLAGGGGVTDTQYF
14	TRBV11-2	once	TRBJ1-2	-	TGTGCCAGCAGCTTAGGCCCAGGGTCCTATGGCTACACCTTC	CASSLGPGSYGYTF
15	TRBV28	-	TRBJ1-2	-	TGTGCCAGCAGGCGCCCGAGGGTAGCCCGTTATGGCTACACCTTC	CASRRPRVARYGYTF
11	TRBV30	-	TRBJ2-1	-	TGTGCCTCTGGAGAAGGGAATGAGCAGTTCTTC	CASGEGNEQFF
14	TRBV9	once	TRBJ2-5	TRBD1	TGTGCCAGCAGCTCTCGACAGGGGCAAGAGACCCAGTACTTC	CASSSRQGQETQYF
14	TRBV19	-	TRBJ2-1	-	TGTGCCAGTAGTATAGGGGCGACCTACAATGAGCAGTTCTTC	CASSIGATYNEQFF
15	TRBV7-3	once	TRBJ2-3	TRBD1	TGTGCCAGCAGCTTTAGAGGGGGCAGCACAGATACGCAGTATTTT	CASSFRGGSTDTQYF
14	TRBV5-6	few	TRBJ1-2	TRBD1	TGTGCCAGCAGCTTGGACCTCAGGGGGTCTGGCTACACCTTC	CASSLDLRGSGYTF
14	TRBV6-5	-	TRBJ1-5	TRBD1	TGTGCCAGCAGCCGGGACAGGGGGCCGGCGGCCCAGCATTTT	CASSRDRGPAAQHF
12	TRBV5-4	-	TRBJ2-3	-	TGTGCCAGCAGCACTAGTTTGGATACGCAGTATTTT	CASSTSLDTQYF
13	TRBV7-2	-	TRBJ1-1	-	TGTGCCAGCAGCGAAAGGGAACGCACTGAAGCTTTCTTT	CASSERERTEAFF
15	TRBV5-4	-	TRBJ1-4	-	TGTGCCAGCAGCTTGGGGACGGCAGATAATGAAAAACTGTTTTTT	CASSLGTADNEKLFF
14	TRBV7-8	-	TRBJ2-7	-	TGTGCCAGCAGCTTAGCCGGGGGCTCGAGAGAGCAGTACTTC	CASSLAGGSREQYF
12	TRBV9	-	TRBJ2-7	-	TGTGCCAGCAGCATGACCACGGGGGAGCAGTACTTC	CASSMTTGEQYF
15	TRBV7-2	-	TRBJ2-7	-	TGTGCCAGCAGCTTATTCGTTGGGGGCTCCTACGAGCAGTACTTC	CASSLFVGGSYEQYF
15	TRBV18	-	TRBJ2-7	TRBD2	TGTGCCAGCTCACCCCTAAGCGGGAACCCCAACGAGCAGTACTTC	CASSPLSGNPNEQYF
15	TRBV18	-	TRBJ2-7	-	TGTGCCAGCTCACCAAGCCTAGATTTTCCCTACGAGCAGTACTTC	CASSPSLDFPYEQYF